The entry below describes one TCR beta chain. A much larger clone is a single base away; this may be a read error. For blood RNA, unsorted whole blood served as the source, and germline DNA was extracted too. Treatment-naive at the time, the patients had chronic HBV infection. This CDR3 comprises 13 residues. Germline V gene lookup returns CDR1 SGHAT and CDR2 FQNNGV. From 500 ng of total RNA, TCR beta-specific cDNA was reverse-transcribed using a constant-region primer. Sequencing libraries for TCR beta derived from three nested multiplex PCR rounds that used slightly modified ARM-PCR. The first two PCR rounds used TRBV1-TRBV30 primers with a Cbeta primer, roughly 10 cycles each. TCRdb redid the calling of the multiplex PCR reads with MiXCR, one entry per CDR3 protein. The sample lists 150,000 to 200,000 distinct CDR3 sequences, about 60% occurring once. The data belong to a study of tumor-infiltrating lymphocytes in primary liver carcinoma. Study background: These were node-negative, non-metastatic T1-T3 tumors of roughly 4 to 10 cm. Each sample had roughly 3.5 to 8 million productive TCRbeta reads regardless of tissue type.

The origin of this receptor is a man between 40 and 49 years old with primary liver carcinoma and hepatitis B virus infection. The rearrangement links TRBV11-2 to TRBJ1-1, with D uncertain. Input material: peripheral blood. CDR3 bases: TGTGCCAGCAGCTTAGATCGGACTGCGGAAGCTTCCTTT. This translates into CASSLDRTAEASF. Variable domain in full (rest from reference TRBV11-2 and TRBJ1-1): EAGVAQSPRYKIIEKRQSVAFWCNPISGHATLYWYQQILGQGPKLLIQFQNNGVVDDSQLPKDRFSAERLKGVDSTLKIQPAKLEDSAVYLCASSLDRTAEASFGQGTRLTVV.